The source of this TCR beta chain is a study of blood T cell repertoires in COVID-19. Study-level background: The United States, Italy and Spain supplied acute and convalescent COVID-19 samples.

TCRdb's copy holds only in-frame clones and misses some; the assay was immunoSEQ multiplex PCR. The sample includes around 300,000 clones, roughly 87% of them seen just once. The germline CDR1 and CDR2 sequences are MNHEY and SMNVEV (reference sequence). This CDR3 spans 17 amino acids. Losses at the gene ends were 2 bases for V and 5 bases for J; bases not matched to a gene: 14. V gene TRBV27 combines with J gene TRBJ2-7; 8 bases are shared with TRBD2. This clonotype was sampled from a man younger than 35 with active or convalescent COVID-19. The specimen sequenced was peripheral blood. CDR3: CASSLLFASGLEDEQYF. The CDR3 coding sequence is TGTGCCAGCAGTTTACTATTCGCTAGCGGGTTGGAGGACGAGCAGTACTTC.